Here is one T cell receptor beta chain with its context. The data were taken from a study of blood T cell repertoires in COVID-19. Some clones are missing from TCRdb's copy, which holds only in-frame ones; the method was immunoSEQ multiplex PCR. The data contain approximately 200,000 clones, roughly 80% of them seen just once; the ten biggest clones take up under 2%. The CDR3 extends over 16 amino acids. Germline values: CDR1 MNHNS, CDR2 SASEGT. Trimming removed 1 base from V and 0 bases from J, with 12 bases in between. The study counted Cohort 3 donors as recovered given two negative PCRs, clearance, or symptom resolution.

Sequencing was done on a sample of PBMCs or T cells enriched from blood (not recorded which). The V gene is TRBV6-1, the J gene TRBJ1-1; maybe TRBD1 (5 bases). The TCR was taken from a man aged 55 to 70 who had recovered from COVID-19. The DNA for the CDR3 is TGTGCCAGCAGTGAAGGACAGAGTCTACTGAACACTGAAGCTTTCTTT. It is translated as CASSEGQSLLNTEAFF.